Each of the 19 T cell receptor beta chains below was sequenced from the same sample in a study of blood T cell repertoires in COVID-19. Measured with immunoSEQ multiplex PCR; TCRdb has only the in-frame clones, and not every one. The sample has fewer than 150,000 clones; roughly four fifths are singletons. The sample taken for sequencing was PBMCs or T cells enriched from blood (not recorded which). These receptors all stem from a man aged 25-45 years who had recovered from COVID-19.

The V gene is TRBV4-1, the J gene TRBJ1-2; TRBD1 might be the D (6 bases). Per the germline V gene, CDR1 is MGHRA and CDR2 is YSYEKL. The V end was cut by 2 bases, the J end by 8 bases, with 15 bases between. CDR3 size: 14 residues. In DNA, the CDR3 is TGCGCCAGCAGCCAATCCACAGGGCTGGGCGGCTACACCTTC. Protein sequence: CASSQSTGLGGYTF.

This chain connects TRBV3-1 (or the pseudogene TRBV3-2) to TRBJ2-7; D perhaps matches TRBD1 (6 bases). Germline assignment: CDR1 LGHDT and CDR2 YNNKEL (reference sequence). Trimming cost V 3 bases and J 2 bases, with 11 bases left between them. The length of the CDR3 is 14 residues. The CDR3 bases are TGTGCCAGCAGCCAGTCACAGGGTACCTACGAGCAGTACTTC. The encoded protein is CASSQSQGTYEQYF.

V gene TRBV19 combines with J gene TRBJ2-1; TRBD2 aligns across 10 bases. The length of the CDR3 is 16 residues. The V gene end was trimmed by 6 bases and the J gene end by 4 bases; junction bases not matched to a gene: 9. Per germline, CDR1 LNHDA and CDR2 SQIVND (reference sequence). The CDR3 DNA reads TGTGCCAGTAGGGCCCCGACTAGCGGGTTTTACAATGAGCAGTTCTTC. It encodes CASRAPTSGFYNEQFF.

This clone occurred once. Here the CDR3 DNA reads TGTGCCAGCAGCCGGGCCCCAAGGGGTGGCTACACCTTC. Translation: CASSRAPRGGYTF. This chain links TRBV3-1 (or the pseudogene TRBV3-2) with TRBJ1-2; tentatively, D is TRBD1 (5 bases). Deletions cut 4 bases from V and 7 bases from J, with 13 bases between. This CDR3 spans 13 amino acids. Germline loops: CDR1 LGHDT, CDR2 YNNKEL (reference sequence).

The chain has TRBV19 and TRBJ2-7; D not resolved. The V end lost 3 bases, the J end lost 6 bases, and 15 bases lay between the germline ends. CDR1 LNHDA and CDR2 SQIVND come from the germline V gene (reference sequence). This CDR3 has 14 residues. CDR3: CASSIFGSSGEQYF. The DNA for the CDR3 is TGTGCCAGTAGTATCTTTGGAAGTTCGGGCGAGCAGTACTTC.

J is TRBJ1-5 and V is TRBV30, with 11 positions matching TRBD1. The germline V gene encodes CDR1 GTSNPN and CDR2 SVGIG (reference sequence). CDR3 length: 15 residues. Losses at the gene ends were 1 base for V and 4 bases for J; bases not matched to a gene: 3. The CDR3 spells CAWSGGQGGNQPQHF. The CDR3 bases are TGTGCCTGGAGTGGGGGACAGGGGGGGAATCAGCCCCAGCATTTT. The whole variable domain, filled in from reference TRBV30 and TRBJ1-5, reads SQTIHQWPATLVQPVGSPLSLECTVEGTSNPNLYWYRQAAGRGLQLLFYSVGIGQISSEVPQNLSASRPQDRQFILSSKKLLLSDSGFYLCAWSGGQGGNQPQHFGDGTRLSIL.

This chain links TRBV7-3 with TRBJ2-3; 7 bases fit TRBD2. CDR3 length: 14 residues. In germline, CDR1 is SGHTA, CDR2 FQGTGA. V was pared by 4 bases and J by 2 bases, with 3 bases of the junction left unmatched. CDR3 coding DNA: TGTGCCAGCAGCTCTAGCGGCTACACAGATACGCAGTATTTT. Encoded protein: CASSSSGYTDTQYF.

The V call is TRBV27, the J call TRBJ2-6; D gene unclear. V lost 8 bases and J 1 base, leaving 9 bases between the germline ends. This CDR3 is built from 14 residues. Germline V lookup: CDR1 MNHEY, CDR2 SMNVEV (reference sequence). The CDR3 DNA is TGTGCCAGCCGAGGTGGATCTGGGGCCAACGTCCTGACTTTC. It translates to CASRGGSGANVLTF.

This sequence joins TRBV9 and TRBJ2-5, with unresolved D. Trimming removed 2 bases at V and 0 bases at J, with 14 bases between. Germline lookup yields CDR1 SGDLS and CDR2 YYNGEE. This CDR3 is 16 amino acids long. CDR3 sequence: CASSVGETAYQETQYF. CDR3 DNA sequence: TGTGCCAGCAGCGTTGGAGAGACGGCGTACCAAGAGACCCAGTACTTC.

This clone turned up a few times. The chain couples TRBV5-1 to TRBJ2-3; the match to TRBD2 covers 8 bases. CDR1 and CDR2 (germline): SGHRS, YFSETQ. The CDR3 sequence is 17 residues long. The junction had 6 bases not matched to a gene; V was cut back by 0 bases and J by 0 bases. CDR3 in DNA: TGCGCCAGCAGCTTGGCTCTAGCGGGCGCTAGCACAGATACGCAGTATTTT. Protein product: CASSLALAGASTDTQYF.

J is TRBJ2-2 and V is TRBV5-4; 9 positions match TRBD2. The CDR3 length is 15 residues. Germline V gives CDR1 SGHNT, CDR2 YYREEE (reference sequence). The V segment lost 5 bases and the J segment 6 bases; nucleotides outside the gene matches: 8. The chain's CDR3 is CASRDTSGRAGELFF. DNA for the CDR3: TGTGCCAGCAGGGATACTAGCGGGCGGGCCGGGGAGCTGTTTTTT.

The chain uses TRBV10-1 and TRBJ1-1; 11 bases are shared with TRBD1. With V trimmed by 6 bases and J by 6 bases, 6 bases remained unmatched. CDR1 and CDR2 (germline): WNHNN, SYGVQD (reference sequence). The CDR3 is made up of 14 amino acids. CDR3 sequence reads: CASSPGTGGAEAFF. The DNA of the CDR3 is TGCGCCAGCAGCCCCGGGACAGGGGGGGCTGAAGCTTTCTTT.

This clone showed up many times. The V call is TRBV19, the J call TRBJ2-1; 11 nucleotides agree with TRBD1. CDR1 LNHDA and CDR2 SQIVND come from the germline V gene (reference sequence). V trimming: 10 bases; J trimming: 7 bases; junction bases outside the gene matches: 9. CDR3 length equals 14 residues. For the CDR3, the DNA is TGTGCCACCCAACGGACAGGGGGCTTGAATGAGCAGTTCTTC. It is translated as CATQRTGGLNEQFF. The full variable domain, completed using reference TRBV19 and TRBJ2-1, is DGGITQSPKYLFRKEGQNVTLSCEQNLNHDAMYWYRQDPGQGLRLIYYSQIVNDFQKGDIAEGYSVSREKKESFPLTVTSAQKNPTAFYLCATQRTGGLNEQFFGPGTRLTVL.

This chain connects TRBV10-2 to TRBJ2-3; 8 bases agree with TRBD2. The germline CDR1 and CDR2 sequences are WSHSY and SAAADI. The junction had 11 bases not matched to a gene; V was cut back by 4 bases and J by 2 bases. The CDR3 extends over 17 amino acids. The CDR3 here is CASSAPWREAHTDTQYF. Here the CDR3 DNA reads TGCGCCAGCAGTGCCCCTTGGCGGGAGGCCCACACAGATACGCAGTATTTT.

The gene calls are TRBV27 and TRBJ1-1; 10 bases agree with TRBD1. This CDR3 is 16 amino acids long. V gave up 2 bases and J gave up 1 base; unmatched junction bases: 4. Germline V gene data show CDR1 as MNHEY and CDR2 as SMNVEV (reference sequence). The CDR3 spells CASSLVGQGSNTEAFF. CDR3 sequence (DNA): TGTGCCAGCAGTTTAGTGGGACAGGGGTCGAACACTGAAGCTTTCTTT.

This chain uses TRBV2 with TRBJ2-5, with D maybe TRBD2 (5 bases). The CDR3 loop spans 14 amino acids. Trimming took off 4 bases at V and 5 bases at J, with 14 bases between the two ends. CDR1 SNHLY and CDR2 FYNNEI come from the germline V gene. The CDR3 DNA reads TGTGCCAGCAGTGTAGAGGGTTTGAGTGAGACCCAGTACTTC. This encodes CASSVEGLSETQYF.

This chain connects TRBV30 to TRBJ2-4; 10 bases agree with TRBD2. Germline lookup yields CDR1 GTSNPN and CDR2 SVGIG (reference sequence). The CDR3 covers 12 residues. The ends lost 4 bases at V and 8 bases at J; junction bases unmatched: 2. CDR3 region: CAWNLAGDIQYF. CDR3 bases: TGTGCCTGGAACCTAGCGGGGGACATTCAGTACTTC.

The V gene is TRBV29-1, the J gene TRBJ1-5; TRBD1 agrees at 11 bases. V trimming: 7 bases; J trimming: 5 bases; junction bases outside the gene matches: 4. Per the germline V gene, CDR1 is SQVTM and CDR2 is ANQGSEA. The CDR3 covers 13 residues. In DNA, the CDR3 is TGCAGCGCCAGGGACAGGGGGGATCAGCCCCAGCATTTT. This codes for CSARDRGDQPQHF.

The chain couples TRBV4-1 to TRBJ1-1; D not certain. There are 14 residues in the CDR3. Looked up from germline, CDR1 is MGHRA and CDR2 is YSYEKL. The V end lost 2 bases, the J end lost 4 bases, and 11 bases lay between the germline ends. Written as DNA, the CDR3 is TGCGCCAGCAGCCAACGTCAAGCGACCACTGAAGCTTTCTTT. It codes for CASSQRQATTEAFF.